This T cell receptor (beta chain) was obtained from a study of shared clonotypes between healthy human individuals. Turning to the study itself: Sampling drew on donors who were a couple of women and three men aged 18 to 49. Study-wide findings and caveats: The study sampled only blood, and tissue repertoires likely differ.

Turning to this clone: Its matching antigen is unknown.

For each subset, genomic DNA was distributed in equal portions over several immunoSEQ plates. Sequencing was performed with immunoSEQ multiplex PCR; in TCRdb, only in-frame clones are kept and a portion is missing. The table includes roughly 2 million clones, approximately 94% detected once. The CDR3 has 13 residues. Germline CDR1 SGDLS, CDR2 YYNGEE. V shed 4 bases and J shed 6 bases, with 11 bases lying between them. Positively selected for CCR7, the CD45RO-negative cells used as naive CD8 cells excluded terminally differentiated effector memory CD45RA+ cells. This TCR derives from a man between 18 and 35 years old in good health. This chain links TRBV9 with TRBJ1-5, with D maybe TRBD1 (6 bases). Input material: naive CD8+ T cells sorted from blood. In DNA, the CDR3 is TGTGCCAGCAGCCTGACAGGAGGTCAGCCCCAGCATTTT. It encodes CASSLTGGQPQHF.